Listed below are T cell receptor beta chains from one sample, sequenced in a study of T cells in Graves' hyperthyroidism and ophthalmopathy. MiXCR, applied by TCRdb to the multiplex PCR reads, yields one record per CDR3 protein. The table shows about half a million distinct CDR3 sequences, with more than 20% occurring only once. Sequenced input: blood. Every receptor here comes from a man younger than 35 with Graves' hyperthyroidism. The CDR3 runs from the conserved cysteine through the conserved F or W. The D gene is left open where the match is weak. Clone size is not always given. Where it is, it says once, few, many or a class for expanded clones.

d_gene	abundance	j_gene	v_gene	CDR3nt	CDR3aa
-	-	TRBJ1-2	TRBV27	TGTGCCAGCAGTGGGGGAGCCTCTAACTATGGCTACACCTTC	CASSGGASNYGYTF
TRBD2	-	TRBJ2-7	TRBV12-5	TGTGCTAGTGGTTTGGTACTCTGGGGGGGCGAGCAGTACTTC	CASGLVLWGGEQYF
TRBD1	many	TRBJ1-5	TRBV24-1	TGTGCCACCGGACAGGGAGAAGTTGGTCAGCCCCAGCATTTT	CATGQGEVGQPQHF
-	-	TRBJ1-1	TRBV30	TGTGCCTGGAGTGTACAGGCCTCAGGGGCAGCTTTCTTT	CAWSVQASGAAFF
-	-	TRBJ2-6	TRBV30	TGTGCCTGGAGTGTACAGAGGCAGTCTGGGGCCAACGTCCTGACTTTC	CAWSVQRQSGANVLTF
-	many	TRBJ1-5	TRBV30	TGTGCCTGGAGTGTGGGATTCGGGCAGCCCCAGCATTTT	CAWSVGFGQPQHF
-	few	TRBJ2-2	TRBV19	TGTGCCAGTACAGGGCTCCACACCGGGGAGCTGTTTTTT	CASTGLHTGELFF
-	-	TRBJ2-2	TRBV9	TGTGCCAGCAGCGTAGGGGGACAGAACACCGGGGAGCTGTTTTTT	CASSVGGQNTGELFF
-	many	TRBJ1-5	TRBV12-3/TRBV12-4	TGTGCCAGCAGCCGAGTGGGGACGGGCAATCAGCCCCAGCATTTT	CASSRVGTGNQPQHF
-	many	TRBJ1-2	TRBV27	TGTGCCAGCAGTCACCCCTCGACCAGGGGAACCGGCTACACCTTC	CASSHPSTRGTGYTF
TRBD1	many	TRBJ1-2	TRBV16	TGTGCCAGCAGCCAATCTATAAAGGGGACAGGGGTCGGAGGCTACACCTTC	CASSQSIKGTGVGGYTF
-	-	TRBJ2-7	TRBV6-1	TGTGCCAGCACCCGAGACAGTCTATACGAGCAGTACTTC	CASTRDSLYEQYF
-	many	TRBJ2-2	TRBV28	TGTGCCAGCAGTTTATGGGACCTCACCGGGGAGCTGTTTTTT	CASSLWDLTGELFF
TRBD2	-	TRBJ2-7	TRBV12-5	TGTGCTAGTGGGCACGGGGGGGGCGAGCAGTACTTC	CASGHGGGEQYF
-	few	TRBJ2-7	TRBV3-1	TGTGCCAGCAGCCAAGATGGATCAGGGGACGAGCAGTACTTC	CASSQDGSGDEQYF
-	many	TRBJ1-1	TRBV5-1	TGCGCCAGCAGCTTGGAACTGGGGGCGAAAGGGAACACTGAAGCTTTCTTT	CASSLELGAKGNTEAFF
-	few	TRBJ1-2	TRBV12-3/TRBV12-4	TGTGCCAGCAGCACGGACAGCAAGTATGGCTACACCTTC	CASSTDSKYGYTF
TRBD1	many	TRBJ1-2	TRBV28	TGTGCCAGCAGTTGGAGAGGGGGCCGTGGCTATGGCTACACCTTC	CASSWRGGRGYGYTF